One TCR beta chain is described in this entry. As yet, its antigen is unknown. The junction and the germline gene differ at one end; a read error may be behind it. This record belongs to a study of regulatory T cells in long-lasting Graves disease. Study-wide findings and caveats: Having only a small sample size may have limited accuracy.

Regarding time point: newly diagnosed GD, antithyroid drugs for less than 3 months. Following extraction of RNA from PBMCs, that RNA was used to make the TCR library. Through Arm-PCR of CDR3 regions and iRepertoire HTBI primers, TCR beta libraries were built. MiXCR, applied by TCRdb to the multiplex PCR reads, yields one record per CDR3 protein. The sample has 400,000 to 450,000 distinct CDR3 sequences; under 15% are singletons. Germline V gene data show CDR1 as SGHRS and CDR2 as YFSETQ. The CDR3 is 16 residues long. This sample was shared with a second study, whose subject was T cells in Graves' hyperthyroidism and ophthalmopathy. That study reports: In the blood, most expanded thyroid clonotypes above 0.001 appeared as well.

The material sequenced was peripheral blood mononuclear cells (PBMCs), taken at new diagnosis, from a patient treated with antithyroid drugs. The J gene is TRBJ2-7, the V gene TRBV5-1; D may be TRBD2 (6 bases). The receptor was derived from a woman in her 30s with Graves disease. CDR3 in DNA: TGTGCCAGCAGCCCCATTAGCGGCTCCACCCCTTACGAGCAGTACTTC. Translated, it gives CASSPISGSTPYEQYF.